This T cell receptor beta chain is drawn from a study of T-cell memory formation after mild COVID-19. Overall study context: TCR clustering was largely donor specific. The study, taken as a whole, reports: CD4+ contracting clones were mainly CM and EM; CD8+ ones, EMRA. Day 15 to 85 contractors were CD4/CD8 balanced; later expanders leaned CD4+.

Employing constant-segment primers, 5'RACE generated TCR alpha and TCR beta cDNA libraries bearing sample barcodes and UMIs. One entry per CDR3 protein, called by TCRdb with MiXCR from the 5' RACE reads. The sample records a few hundred thousand distinct CDR3 sequences, around 15% being singletons. Germline V gene lookup returns CDR1 LNHNV and CDR2 YYDKDF (reference sequence). This CDR3 region has 15 residues. Trimming cost V 0 bases and J 7 bases, with 13 bases left between them. In its sample, this clonotype was seen many times. Its antigen is unknown. This TCR was recovered from a man younger than 30 who had mild COVID-19 (a few samples of this study predate the infection). Cell type and time point are not known. The chain couples TRBV15 to TRBJ1-5; D is perhaps TRBD1 (6 bases). Sequencing was performed on PBMCs or a T cell subset sorted from them (not recorded which). CDR3 amino acids: CATSRDITGYQPQHF. DNA of the CDR3: TGTGCCACCAGCAGAGATATCACAGGGTACCAGCCCCAGCATTTT.